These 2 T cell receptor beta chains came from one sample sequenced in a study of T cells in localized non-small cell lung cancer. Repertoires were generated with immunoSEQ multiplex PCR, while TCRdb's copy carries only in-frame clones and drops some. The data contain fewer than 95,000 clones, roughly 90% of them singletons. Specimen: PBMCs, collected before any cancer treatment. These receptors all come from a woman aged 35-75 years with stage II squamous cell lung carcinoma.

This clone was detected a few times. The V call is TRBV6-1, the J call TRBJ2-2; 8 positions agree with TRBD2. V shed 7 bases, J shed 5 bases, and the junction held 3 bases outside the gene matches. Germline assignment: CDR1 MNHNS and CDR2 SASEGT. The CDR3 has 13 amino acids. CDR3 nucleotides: TGTGCCAGCACCCGGGGGGGGACCGGGGAGCTGTTTTTT. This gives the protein CASTRGGTGELFF.

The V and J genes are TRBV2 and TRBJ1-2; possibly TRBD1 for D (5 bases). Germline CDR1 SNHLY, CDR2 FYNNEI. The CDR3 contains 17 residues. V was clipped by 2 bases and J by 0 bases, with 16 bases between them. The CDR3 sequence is CASSEPFRDLTNYGYTF. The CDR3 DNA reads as TGTGCCAGCAGTGAACCTTTCCGGGACCTAACTAACTATGGCTACACCTTC.